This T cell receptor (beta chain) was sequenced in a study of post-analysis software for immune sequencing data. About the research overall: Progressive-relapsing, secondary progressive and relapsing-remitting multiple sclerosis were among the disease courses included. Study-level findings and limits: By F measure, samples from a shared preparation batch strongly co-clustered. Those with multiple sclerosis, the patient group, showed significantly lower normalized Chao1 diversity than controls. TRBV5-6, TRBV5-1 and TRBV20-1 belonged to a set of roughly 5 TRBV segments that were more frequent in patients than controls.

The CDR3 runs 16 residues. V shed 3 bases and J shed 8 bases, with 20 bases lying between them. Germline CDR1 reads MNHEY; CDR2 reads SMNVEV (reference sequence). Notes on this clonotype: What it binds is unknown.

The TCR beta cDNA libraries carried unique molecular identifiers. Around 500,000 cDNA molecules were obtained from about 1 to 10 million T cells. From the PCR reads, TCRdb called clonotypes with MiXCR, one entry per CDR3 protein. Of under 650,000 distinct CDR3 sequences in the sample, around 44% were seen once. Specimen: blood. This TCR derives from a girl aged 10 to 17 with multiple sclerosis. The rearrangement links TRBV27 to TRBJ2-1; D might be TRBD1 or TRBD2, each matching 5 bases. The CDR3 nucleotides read TGTGCCAGCAGTTTCCCCGGGACCCTAGCTCGGGATGAGCAGTTCTTC. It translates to CASSFPGTLARDEQFF.